These 13 T cell receptor beta chains originate from one sample sequenced in a study of blood T cell repertoires in COVID-19. Produced via immunoSEQ multiplex PCR; TCRdb's table is partial and in-frame only. The profile shows 400,000 to 450,000 clones, 70% to 90% of them singletons. Sequencing was carried out using peripheral blood. The receptors come from a woman between 50 and 59 years old with COVID-19, enrolled during active disease.

J is TRBJ2-5 and V is TRBV5-1; D is unresolved. This CDR3 is 14 amino acids long. CDR1 and CDR2 from the germline V gene are SGHRS and YFSETQ. Between the trimmed V and J ends, which lost 2 bases and 1 base, there was a span of 9 bases. CDR3 sequence reads: CASSFGGSQETQYF. CDR3 nucleotides: TGCGCCAGCAGCTTTGGCGGTAGCCAAGAGACCCAGTACTTC.

The V and J genes are TRBV29-1 and TRBJ1-2, with TRBD1 identical over 8 bases. The germline CDR1 and CDR2 sequences are SQVTM and ANQGSEA. The CDR3 length is 13 residues. The J segment lost 6 bases and the V segment lost 4 bases, leaving 7 bases of the junction unmatched. CDR3 DNA sequence: TGCAGCGTTGGAGGACAGGGTGGCCATGGCTACACCTTC. Protein: CSVGGQGGHGYTF.

This sequence joins TRBV18 and TRBJ2-1; possibly TRBD2 for D (5 bases). The germline gives CDR1 KGHSH, CDR2 LQKENI. The V and J ends lost 5 bases and 6 bases respectively, with 17 bases between them. The CDR3 totals 15 residues. CDR3 DNA sequence: TGTGCCAGCTCAGGCGCGGGCCCGGCAGGCAATGAGCAGTTCTTC. This gives the protein CASSGAGPAGNEQFF.

The rearrangement joins TRBV9 to TRBJ2-7; 8 nucleotides match TRBD1. V lost 3 bases to trimming and J lost 6 bases; unmatched junction nucleotides: 8. Germline values: CDR1 SGDLS, CDR2 YYNGEE. CDR3 size: 14 residues. Written as DNA, the CDR3 is TGTGCCAGCAGCGGACAGGGGATTGTATCCGAGCAGTACTTC. Residues: CASSGQGIVSEQYF.

This chain uses TRBV28 with TRBJ1-1, with TRBD1 identical over 10 bases. CDR1 is MDHEN, CDR2 SYDVKM, per germline. V lost 10 bases and J lost 5; bases outside the gene matches: 4. The CDR3 covers 12 residues. The chain's CDR3 is CATGTGVTEAFF. CDR3 nucleotide sequence: TGTGCCACTGGGACAGGGGTGACTGAAGCTTTCTTT.

The gene calls are TRBV12-3 or TRBV12-4 and TRBJ1-2; 7 nucleotides line up with TRBD1. The junction had 6 bases not matched to a gene; V was cut back by 5 bases and J by 9 bases. The CDR3 is 12 residues long. The CDR3 coding sequence is TGTGCCAGCAGTCGCGACAGGGAGCGCTACACCTTC. Its translation is CASSRDRERYTF.

V is TRBV18 and J is TRBJ2-7; tentative D call: TRBD1 (5 bases). Germline loops: CDR1 KGHSH, CDR2 LQKENI. This CDR3 region has 13 residues. V lost 3 bases to trimming and J lost 3 bases, with 9 bases between them. CDR3 nucleotide sequence: TGTGCCAGCTCACCTACAGGAGACTACGAGCAGTACTTC. Translating gives CASSPTGDYEQYF.

The count of this clone is one. The J gene is TRBJ2-7, the V gene TRBV27; TRBD2 might be the D (6 bases). CDR3 length: 13 amino acids. V lost 2 bases and J 4 bases, leaving 9 bases between the germline ends. Germline values: CDR1 MNHEY, CDR2 SMNVEV (reference sequence). The CDR3 protein is CASSLAGFYEQYF. CDR3 nucleotide sequence: TGTGCCAGCAGTTTAGCGGGGTTTTACGAGCAGTACTTC.

The V and J genes are TRBV6-5 and TRBJ1-1; the D gene is possibly TRBD1 (5 bases). V was shortened by 5 bases and J by 4 bases, with 14 bases between the two germline ends. There are 14 residues in the CDR3. Germline-derived CDR1 and CDR2 are MNHEY and SVGAGI. DNA of the CDR3: TGTGCCAGCAGTCTCCAACGGGGGGGCACTGAAGCTTTCTTT. Translating gives CASSLQRGGTEAFF.

This clone was seen just once. The chain uses TRBV5-6 and TRBJ1-4; D call uncertain. Germline CDR1 and CDR2: SGHDT and YYEEEE. With 3 bases removed from V and 8 bases from J, the gap between germline ends came to 14 bases. The CDR3 consists of 14 residues. The CDR3 loop is CASSSQFAGEKLFF. In nucleotides, the CDR3 is TGTGCCAGCAGCTCCCAGTTTGCAGGAGAAAAACTGTTTTTT. The variable domain in full, with the rest retrieved from reference TRBV5-6 and TRBJ1-4, is DAGVTQSPTHLIKTRGQQVTLRCSPKSGHDTVSWYQQALGQGPQFIFQYYEEEERQRGNFPDRFSGHQFPNYSSELNVNALLLGDSALYLCASSSQFAGEKLFFGSGTQLSVL.

The chain is built from TRBV27 and TRBJ1-3, with D maybe TRBD1 (5 bases). V gave up 5 bases and J gave up 0 bases, with 11 bases separating them. The CDR3 runs to 15 residues. Germline assignment: CDR1 MNHEY and CDR2 SMNVEV (reference sequence). The CDR3 DNA sequence: TGTGCCAGCAGTCCCATCGACAGCTCTGGAAACACCATATATTTT. Protein sequence: CASSPIDSSGNTIYF.

V is TRBV24-1 and J is TRBJ2-5; TRBD2 is a possible D gene (5 bases). The CDR3 is 13 amino acids. With 10 bases removed from V and 4 bases from J, the gap between germline ends came to 15 bases. The germline V gene encodes CDR1 KGHDR and CDR2 SFDVKD. The CDR3 loop reads CATADRRRETQYF. CDR3 sequence (DNA): TGTGCCACTGCGGACCGGAGGCGAGAGACCCAGTACTTC.

This clone was recorded only once. The rearrangement uses TRBV3-1 (or the pseudogene TRBV3-2) and TRBJ1-5; D is unclear. The CDR3 contains 14 residues. V dropped 4 bases and J dropped 4 bases, with 11 bases sitting between them. Germline V CDR1 and CDR2: LGHDT, YNNKEL (reference sequence). The CDR3, as DNA: TGTGCCAGCAGCCTTCGGGCGGGGAATCAGCCCCAGCATTTT. Protein sequence: CASSLRAGNQPQHF.